Only a few counts were recorded for the clone carrying this TCR beta chain. Its antigen remains unknown. This entry is derived from a study of cytomegalovirus exposure and HLA in healthy donors. CDR1 and CDR2 (germline): SGHRS, YFSETQ. The CDR3 covers 14 residues. V shed 2 bases and J 6 bases; nucleotides not matched to a gene: 1. The PCR used 60 Vbeta and 13 Jbeta primers. Clones were sequenced by immunoSEQ multiplex PCR, and TCRdb holds only the in-frame ones, with some missing. The top ten clones hold 1.5% to 2% of a sample with around 150,000 clones, 76% of them seen once. Regarding the study as a whole: Sequencing likely caused a cluster of highly shared sequence variants. Among CMV-associated TCR beta chains, most appeared HLA-restricted in a later analysis.

The chain combines TRBV5-1 with TRBJ1-4, with 10 bases matching TRBD1. The sequence derives from a woman between 40 and 50 years old in good health and CMV-seronegative. The sequenced sample was PBMCs. CDR3 nucleotide sequence: TGCGCCAGCAGCTTAGGGACAGGGGATGAAAAACTGTTTTTT. Encoded protein: CASSLGTGDEKLFF.